These T cell receptor beta chains were read from a single sample in a study of blood T cell repertoires in COVID-19. This table comes from immunoSEQ multiplex PCR, and its TCRdb copy is limited to in-frame clones, with some not included. The sample holds some 250,000 clones, roughly 79% seen once. The sequencing input was peripheral blood. The receptors stem from a woman aged 55-70 years with active or convalescent COVID-19. Both conserved end residues are part of each CDR3. Fields, in order: J gene, D gene, V gene, clone size, CDR3 DNA, CDR3 protein. The D gene is left open where the match is weak. Expanded clones are given a class, and other clones once, few, many or no size at all.

>TRBJ1-1|-|TRBV11-2|-
TGTGCCAGCAGCTCCCGGTTTGGTTTGAACACTGAAGCTTTCTTT
CASSSRFGLNTEAFF
>TRBJ2-3|-|TRBV4-2|-
TGTGCCAGCAGCCAAGGTAATAGCGGTACACCTAGCACAGATACGCAGTATTTT
CASSQGNSGTPSTDTQYF
>TRBJ2-3|TRBD2|TRBV19|-
TGTGCCAGTAGTATTGAATTTCTAGCGGGTTTGGCAGATACGCAGTATTTT
CASSIEFLAGLADTQYF
>TRBJ1-6|-|TRBV7-9|-
TGTGCCAGCAGCTTGGGGCCAAATTCACCCCTCCACTTT
CASSLGPNSPLHF
>TRBJ1-1|TRBD1|TRBV5-1|-
TGCGCCAGCAGCTTGGCAATACAGGGGCACACTGAAGCTTTCTTT
CASSLAIQGHTEAFF
>TRBJ1-2|TRBD1|TRBV7-9|-
TGTGCCAGCAGCGTCCCGGGACAGGGCCATGCTGACTATGGCTACACCTTC
CASSVPGQGHADYGYTF
>TRBJ1-2|-|TRBV27|-
TGTGCCAGCAGTCCCGGAGGGGTTCGTGGCTACACCTTC
CASSPGGVRGYTF
>TRBJ1-6|-|TRBV2|-
TGTGCCAGCAGGTGGGGGCAATCCTATAATTCACCCCTCCACTTT
CASRWGQSYNSPLHF
>TRBJ2-5|TRBD1|TRBV10-3|-
TGTGCCATCAGAGGAGGACAGGGCGAGACCCAGTACTTC
CAIRGGQGETQYF
>TRBJ2-1|TRBD2|TRBV4-2|once
TGTGCCAGCAGCCAAGCTTCTAGCGGGGGGGCTTCCTACAATGAGCAGTTCTTC
CASSQASSGGASYNEQFF
>TRBJ2-7|-|TRBV19|-
TGTGCCAGTAGTATCAGGGAAACGAACGAGCAGTACTTC
CASSIRETNEQYF
>TRBJ1-1|-|TRBV28|-
TGTGCCAGCAGTTTGTCGGGTGAAGCTTTCTTT
CASSLSGEAFF
>TRBJ1-6|-|TRBV4-2|few
TGTGCCAGCAGCCAGACGACAGCGGGTTCACCCCTCCACTTT
CASSQTTAGSPLHF
>TRBJ2-7|TRBD1|TRBV4-1|-
TGCGCCAGCAGCCAAGATACAGGGGAACCCGCCTACGAGCAGTACTTC
CASSQDTGEPAYEQYF
>TRBJ2-5|-|TRBV5-1|-
TGCGCCAGCAGCTTGGGCCCAGAAGAGACCCAGTACTTC
CASSLGPEETQYF
>TRBJ1-2|-|TRBV19|once
TGTGCCAGTAGTATAGTCGGGGATTCTAACTATGGCTACACCTTC
CASSIVGDSNYGYTF
>TRBJ2-1|TRBD2|TRBV27|-
TGTGCCAGCAGTTTCTCTAGCGGGGGCCCGTACAATGAGCAGTTCTTC
CASSFSSGGPYNEQFF
>TRBJ1-5|TRBD1|TRBV11-2|-
TGTGCCAGCAGTACCCAGACAGGGTCCATGGCAAATCAGCCCCAGCATTTT
CASSTQTGSMANQPQHF
>TRBJ2-7|-|TRBV7-6|-
TGTGCCAGCAGCTACAGGACAGACCGGGACTACGAGCAGTACTTC
CASSYRTDRDYEQYF
>TRBJ1-1|TRBD1|TRBV2|-
TGTGCCAGCAGTGTGGGCAGGGGGCGGACTGAAGCTTTCTTT
CASSVGRGRTEAFF